These T cell receptor beta chains were read from a single sample in a study of blood T cell repertoires in COVID-19. Profiling relied on immunoSEQ multiplex PCR, and the TCRdb table lists in-frame clones only, not all of them. The data show about 220,000 clones, approximately 80% seen once. The sample was PBMCs or T cells enriched from blood (not recorded which). The receptors were sampled from a man aged 40-55 years who had recovered from COVID-19. The CDR3 runs from the conserved cysteine through the conserved F or W. The D gene is left open where the match is weak. Some rows have no size entry. The others give once, few or many, or a class for an expanded clone.

cdr3_length	v_call	d_call	j_call	clone_size	cdr3_aa	cdr3_nt
14	TRBV19	TRBD1	TRBJ1-1	NA	CASSIPLPTGKAFF	TGTGCCAGTAGTATCCCTCTCCCGACAGGGAAAGCTTTCTTT
10	TRBV11-2	NA	TRBJ2-1	NA	CASRLNEQFF	TGTGCCAGCAGACTGAATGAGCAGTTCTTC
15	TRBV10-3	NA	TRBJ2-5	NA	CAITPGGATGETQYF	TGTGCCATCACCCCTGGGGGGGCCACGGGGGAGACCCAGTACTTC
16	TRBV5-1	TRBD1	TRBJ1-2	NA	CASSGRTGGLSYGYTF	TGCGCCAGCAGCGGGCGGACAGGGGGCCTTTCTTATGGCTACACCTTC
13	TRBV2	TRBD1	TRBJ1-2	few	CASNRQGSGGYTF	TGTGCCAGCAATCGACAGGGGAGCGGGGGCTACACCTTC
14	TRBV5-1	NA	TRBJ2-3	once	CASSYGKGTDTQYF	TGCGCCAGCAGCTACGGGAAAGGCACAGATACGCAGTATTTT
13	TRBV6-6	NA	TRBJ2-7	NA	CASSWGLSYEQYF	TGTGCCAGCAGTTGGGGACTTTCCTACGAGCAGTACTTC
17	TRBV30	TRBD1	TRBJ1-1	NA	CAWSVRRGTGHYTEAFF	TGTGCCTGGAGTGTACGTCGGGGGACAGGCCACTACACTGAAGCTTTCTTT
14	TRBV7-3	TRBD1	TRBJ2-1	NA	CASSLGAGGNEQFF	TGTGCCAGCAGCTTAGGGGCAGGGGGCAATGAGCAGTTCTTC
16	TRBV4-3	TRBD2	TRBJ2-5	few	CASSQGASGGVETQYF	TGCGCCAGCAGCCAAGGGGCTAGCGGGGGTGTGGAGACCCAGTACTTC
15	TRBV5-6	NA	TRBJ1-5	NA	CASSSTAGGSQPQHF	TGTGCCAGCAGCTCCACGGCGGGGGGCTCTCAGCCCCAGCATTTT
17	TRBV18	NA	TRBJ1-3	NA	CASSPPGLTTSGNTIYF	TGTGCCAGCTCACCACCGGGACTGACCACCTCTGGAAACACCATATATTTT
12	TRBV5-4	NA	TRBJ2-1	NA	CASSGGPWEQFF	TGTGCCAGCAGCGGCGGGCCTTGGGAGCAGTTCTTC
13	TRBV6-5	NA	TRBJ1-5	NA	CASSSQGNQPQHF	TGTGCCAGCAGTAGTCAGGGCAATCAGCCCCAGCATTTT
14	TRBV2	TRBD1	TRBJ1-1	once	CASSSSRGHTEAFF	TGTGCCAGCAGCTCCAGCAGGGGGCACACTGAAGCTTTCTTT
12	TRBV12-3/TRBV12-4	TRBD1	TRBJ1-5	few	CASSSTGEPQHF	TGTGCCAGCAGTTCTACAGGGGAGCCCCAGCATTTT
13	TRBV7-9	TRBD2	TRBJ2-1	NA	CASGTITYNEQFF	TGTGCCAGTGGGACTATTACCTACAATGAGCAGTTCTTC
16	TRBV7-6	TRBD2	TRBJ2-1	NA	CASSFRRTSGNNEQFF	TGTGCCAGCAGCTTCCGGCGGACTAGCGGTAACAATGAGCAGTTCTTC
14	TRBV19	TRBD1	TRBJ1-2	NA	CASSSTGESSGYTF	TGTGCCAGTAGTAGTACAGGGGAGTCTAGCGGCTACACCTTC
14	TRBV5-1	TRBD1	TRBJ2-7	once	CASHDRDRGYEQYF	TGCGCCAGCCACGATCGGGACAGGGGCTACGAGCAGTACTTC
13	TRBV7-2	NA	TRBJ2-1	NA	CASSLLQVGEQFF	TGTGCCAGCAGCTTATTACAGGTCGGGGAGCAGTTCTTC
14	TRBV9	TRBD1	TRBJ1-2	NA	CASSRGQGANGYTF	TGTGCCAGCAGCCGTGGACAGGGGGCTAATGGCTACACCTTC
14	TRBV6-5	NA	TRBJ1-1	NA	CASSYSRGQAEAFF	TGTGCCAGCAGTTACTCGCGGGGTCAAGCTGAAGCTTTCTTT
13	TRBV7-2	TRBD2	TRBJ2-5	NA	CASSLREGETQYF	TGTGCCAGCAGCTTAAGGGAGGGAGAGACCCAGTACTTC
13	TRBV6-1	NA	TRBJ1-6	NA	CASSEESGSPLHF	TGTGCCAGCAGTGAAGAAAGCGGATCACCCCTCCACTTT
14	TRBV30	TRBD2	TRBJ2-1	NA	CAWPGLADYNEQFF	TGTGCCTGGCCCGGACTAGCGGACTACAATGAGCAGTTCTTC